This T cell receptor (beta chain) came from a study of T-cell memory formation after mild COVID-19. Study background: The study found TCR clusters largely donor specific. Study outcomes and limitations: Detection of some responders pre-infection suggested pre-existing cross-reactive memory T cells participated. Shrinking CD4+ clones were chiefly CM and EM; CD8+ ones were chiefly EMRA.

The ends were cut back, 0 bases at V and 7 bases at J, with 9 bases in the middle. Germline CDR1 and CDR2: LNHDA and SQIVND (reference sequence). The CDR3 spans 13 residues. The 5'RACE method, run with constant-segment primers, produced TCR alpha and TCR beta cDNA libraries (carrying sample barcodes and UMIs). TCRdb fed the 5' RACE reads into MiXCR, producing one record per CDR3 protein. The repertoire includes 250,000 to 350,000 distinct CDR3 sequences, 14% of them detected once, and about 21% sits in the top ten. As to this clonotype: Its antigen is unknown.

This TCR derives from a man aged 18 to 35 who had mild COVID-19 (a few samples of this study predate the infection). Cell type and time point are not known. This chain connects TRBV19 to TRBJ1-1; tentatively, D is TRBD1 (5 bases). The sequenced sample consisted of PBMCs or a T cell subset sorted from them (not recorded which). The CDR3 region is CASSIDRQGEAFF. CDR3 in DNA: TGTGCCAGTAGTATAGATCGGCAGGGTGAAGCTTTCTTT.